These 8 T cell receptor beta chains were all obtained from the same sample, sequenced in a study of CD8 T cells in ankylosing spondylitis. Study-wide points: A motif in TCR beta, a set of roughly eight highly homologous variants, appeared characteristic of ankylosing spondylitis blood.

These receptors' targets are unknown. TCRdb re-analysed the 5' RACE reads in MiXCR, keeping a single row per CDR3 protein. The profile shows fewer than 250,000 distinct CDR3 sequences, around 16% of them singletons. Source material: blood, either unsorted or a sorted T cell fraction (not recorded which). All receptors come from a male donor with ankylosing spondylitis.

The sample holds a few counts of this clonotype. V usage is TRBV2 and J usage is TRBJ1-3; D may be TRBD1 (5 bases). Looked up from germline, CDR1 is SNHLY and CDR2 is FYNNEI. This CDR3 is 15 amino acids long. Trimming stripped 2 bases from V and 0 bases from J, with 8 bases between. CDR3 in DNA: TGTGCCAGCAGTGAAATGCAGGGCTCTGGAAACACCATATATTTT. Its translation: CASSEMQGSGNTIYF.

This clonotype occurred a few times. The genes are TRBV28 and TRBJ1-5; no reliable D call. V shed 6 bases and J shed 4 bases, with 10 bases lying between them. The CDR3 is 13 amino acids. Germline V gene sequence: CDR1 MDHEN, CDR2 SYDVKM. The CDR3 DNA follows: TGTGCCAGCAGGAACCGGGAAAATCAGCCCCAGCATTTT. It codes for CASRNRENQPQHF.

Ten or more counts support this clonotype. The chain employs TRBV29-1 and TRBJ1-2, with D hard to call. The CDR3 totals 13 residues. V was cut by 0 bases and J by 2 bases, with 7 bases left in between. Per germline, CDR1 SQVTM and CDR2 ANQGSEA. CDR3 amino acids: CSVEETRNYGYTF. The CDR3 coding sequence is TGCAGCGTTGAAGAGACGAGGAACTATGGCTACACCTTC.

This clonotype was detected a few times. The chain combines TRBV29-1 with TRBJ2-1, with TRBD2 matching over 12 bases. J lost 13 bases, V lost 3 bases, and 4 bases had no gene match. The CDR3 is 12 residues long. CDR1 and CDR2 from the germline V gene are SQVTM and ANQGSEA. Written as DNA, the CDR3 is TGCAGCGTTGAGACTAGCGGGGGTTCCCAGTTCTTC. As protein: CSVETSGGSQFF.

The V call is TRBV27, the J call TRBJ2-1, with D perhaps assigned TRBD1 or TRBD2 (5 bases each). The V end was cut by 3 bases, the J end by 4 bases, with 13 bases between. This CDR3 spans 15 amino acids. Germline lookup yields CDR1 MNHEY and CDR2 SMNVEV (reference sequence). CDR3 in amino acids: CASSLGDPNYNEQFF. CDR3 in DNA: TGTGCCAGCAGTTTGGGGGACCCAAATTACAATGAGCAGTTCTTC.

The J gene is TRBJ2-1, the V gene TRBV15; TRBD1 or TRBD2 may be the D gene (5 bases each). In germline, CDR1 is LNHNV, CDR2 YYDKDF (reference sequence). The germline V and J ends were trimmed by 0 bases and 0 bases, with 12 bases remaining between them. The CDR3 has 17 amino acids. The CDR3 here is CATSRDLGESSYNEQFF. Written as DNA, the CDR3 is TGTGCCACCAGCAGAGATCTGGGGGAGAGCTCCTACAATGAGCAGTTCTTC.

This clonotype was seen a few times. This chain uses TRBV9 with TRBJ2-1, with 9 bases lining up with TRBD2. V dropped 4 bases and J dropped 8; count of bases not matched to a gene: 7. The germline V gene has CDR1 SGDLS and CDR2 YYNGEE. The CDR3 has 14 amino acids. The chain's CDR3 is CASSPGTSLDEQFF. Here the CDR3 DNA reads TGTGCCAGCAGCCCGGGGACTAGCTTGGATGAGCAGTTCTTC.

Many counts were recorded for this clonotype. The chain employs TRBV4-3 and TRBJ2-2, with unresolved D. Germline loops: CDR1 LGHNA, CDR2 YSLEER. V lost 1 base and J lost 6, with 3 bases in between. The CDR3 spans 12 residues. The CDR3: CASSQVSGELFF. DNA for the CDR3: TGCGCCAGCAGCCAAGTTTCCGGGGAGCTGTTTTTT.